This T cell receptor beta chain is drawn from a study of cytomegalovirus exposure and HLA in healthy donors. Study at large: Earlier, some 180 million T cells were analyzed, and some 120 million unique TCR beta sequences were found among them. Most donors, roughly 84% of over 350 genotyped, fell in the Caucasian-associated ancestry cluster.

Remarks on this clone: Antigen unknown.

The germline V gene has CDR1 MNHNS and CDR2 SASEGT. Trimming pared 3 bases from V and 6 bases from J, leaving 18 bases between. CDR3 length: 15 amino acids. PCR employed 60 Vbeta and 13 Jbeta primers. Study processing details: Tens of millions of unique TCR beta chains, roughly 11 million of them shared, were counted by a later analysis. The repertoire was sequenced with immunoSEQ multiplex PCR; TCRdb's copy has only in-frame clones and lacks some. That table gives V, J and clone size, and the DNA gave D and trimming. The sample carries 40,000 or so clones, around three fifths recorded once. Study-level findings and limits: Judged likely to be a sequencing artifact was a cluster of highly shared sequence variants.

This TCR derives from a man in his fifties or sixties in good health and CMV-seropositive. V is TRBV6-1 and J is TRBJ2-7; TRBD2 might be the D (6 bases). Sequenced: PBMCs. The CDR3 spells CASSEGGQGGIEQYF. The CDR3 nucleotides are TGTGCCAGCAGTGAGGGAGGCCAGGGCGGCATCGAGCAGTACTTC.